The clone carrying this T cell receptor beta chain has more than one count but fewer than ten. Its antigen is still unknown. These data come from a study of blood T cells in healthy people across ages. Regarding the study as a whole: Significant beta diversity loss was already apparent by age approximately 42, declining roughly linearly.

Through a sample-barcoded 5' primer and a J-beta primer mix, a second PCR was run for 7 to 11 cycles. MiXCR, run by TCRdb on the 5' RACE reads, gives a single entry per CDR3 protein. Altogether some 890,000 distinct CDR3 sequences are present, 25% to 35% being singletons, with the ten largest covering 10% to 13%. Trimming pared 3 bases from V and 10 bases from J, leaving 16 bases between. This CDR3 contains 15 residues. In terms of origin and age, donors were healthy Caucasian individuals from Russia aged about 6 to 90. These data also formed part of another study, on T cells of mothers and their children. That work contributes: For each mother, over 10 million TCR beta CDR3 reads were obtained, and for each child, roughly 2.8 million. Mother-child pairs who were related displayed a slightly higher overlap than unrelated pairs, a difference that was non-significant.

Sequences were obtained from blood. The receptor was derived from a woman aged 40 to 50 in good health. The genes are TRBV12-3 or TRBV12-4 and TRBJ1-6; D is possibly TRBD1 (6 bases). The CDR3: CASSFGGGQGSPLHF. The CDR3, as DNA: TGTGCCAGCAGTTTCGGTGGGGGGCAAGGGTCACCCCTCCACTTT.